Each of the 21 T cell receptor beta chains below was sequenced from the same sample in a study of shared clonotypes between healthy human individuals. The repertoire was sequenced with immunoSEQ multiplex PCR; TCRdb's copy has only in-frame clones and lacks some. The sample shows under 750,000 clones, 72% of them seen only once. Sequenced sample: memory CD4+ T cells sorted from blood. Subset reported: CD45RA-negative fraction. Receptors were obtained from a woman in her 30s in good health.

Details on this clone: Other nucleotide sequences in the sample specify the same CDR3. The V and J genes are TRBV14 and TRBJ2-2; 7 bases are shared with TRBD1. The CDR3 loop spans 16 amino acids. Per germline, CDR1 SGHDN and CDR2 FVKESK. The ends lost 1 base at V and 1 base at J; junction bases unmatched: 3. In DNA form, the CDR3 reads TGTGCCAGCAGCCAAGTAGCAGGGGGGAACACCGGGGAGCTGTTTTTT. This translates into CASSQVAGGNTGELFF. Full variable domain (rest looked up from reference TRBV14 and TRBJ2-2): EAGVTQFPSHSVIEKGQTVTLRCDPISGHDNLYWYRRVMGKEIKFLLHFVKESKQDESGMPNNRFLAERTGGTYSTLKVQPAELEDSGVYFCASSQVAGGNTGELFFGEGSRLTVL.

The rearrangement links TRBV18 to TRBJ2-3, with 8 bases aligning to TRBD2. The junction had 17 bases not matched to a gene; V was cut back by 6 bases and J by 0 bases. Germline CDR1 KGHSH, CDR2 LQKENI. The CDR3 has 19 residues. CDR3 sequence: CASSYRAAGVTYSTDTQYF. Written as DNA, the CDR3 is TGTGCCAGCTCTTACCGGGCAGCGGGAGTTACTTATAGCACAGATACGCAGTATTTT.

The DNA of the CDR3 is TGTGCCAGCCACAAACTAGCTGGTACGCAGTATTTT. It yields the protein CASHKLAGTQYF. The chain employs TRBV6-1 and TRBJ2-3; a possible D gene is TRBD2 (6 bases). The CDR3 contains 12 residues. Germline V gene lookup returns CDR1 MNHNS and CDR2 SASEGT. The V end lost 8 bases, the J end lost 8 bases, and 14 bases lay between the germline ends.

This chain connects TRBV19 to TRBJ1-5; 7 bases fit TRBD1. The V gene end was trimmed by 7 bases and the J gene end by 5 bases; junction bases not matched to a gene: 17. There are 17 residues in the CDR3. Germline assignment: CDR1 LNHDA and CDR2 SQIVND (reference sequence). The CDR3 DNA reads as TGTGCCAGTAATCCAACCGGCGGGACAGCTAAGTATCAGCCCCAGCATTTT. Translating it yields CASNPTGGTAKYQPQHF.

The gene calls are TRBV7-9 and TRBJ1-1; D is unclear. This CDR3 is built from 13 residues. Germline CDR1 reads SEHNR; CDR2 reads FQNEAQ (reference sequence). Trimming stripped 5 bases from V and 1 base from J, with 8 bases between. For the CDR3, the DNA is TGTGCCAGCAGCAAGACGGAGAACACTGAAGCTTTCTTT. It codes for CASSKTENTEAFF.

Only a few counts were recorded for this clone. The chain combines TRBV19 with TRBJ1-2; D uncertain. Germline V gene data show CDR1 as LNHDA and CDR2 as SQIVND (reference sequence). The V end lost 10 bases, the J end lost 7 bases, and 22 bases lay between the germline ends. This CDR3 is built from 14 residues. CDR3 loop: CATKFNAWTSGYTF. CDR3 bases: TGTGCCACCAAATTTAACGCATGGACGTCTGGCTACACCTTC.

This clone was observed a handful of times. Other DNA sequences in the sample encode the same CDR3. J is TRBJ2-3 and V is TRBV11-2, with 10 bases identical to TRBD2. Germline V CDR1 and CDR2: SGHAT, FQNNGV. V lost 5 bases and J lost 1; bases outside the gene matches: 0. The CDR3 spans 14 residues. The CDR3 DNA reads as TGTGCCAGCAGCAGCGGGGGGGGCACAGATACGCAGTATTTT. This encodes CASSSGGGTDTQYF.

The CDR3 nucleotides are TGTGCCAGCAGTCATAAGGGACCGTCCTATGGCTACACCTTC. Translation gives CASSHKGPSYGYTF. J is TRBJ1-2 and V is TRBV27; a weak D match, TRBD1 (5 bases). Germline CDR1 and CDR2: MNHEY and SMNVEV (reference sequence). With 5 bases removed from V and 4 bases from J, the gap between germline ends came to 14 bases. The CDR3 loop spans 14 amino acids.

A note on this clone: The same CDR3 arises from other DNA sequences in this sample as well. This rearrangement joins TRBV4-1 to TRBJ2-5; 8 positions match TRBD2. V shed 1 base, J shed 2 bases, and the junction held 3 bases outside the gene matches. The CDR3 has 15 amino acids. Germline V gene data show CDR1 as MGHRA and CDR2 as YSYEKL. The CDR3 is CASSQGPGGQETQYF. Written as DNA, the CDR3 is TGCGCCAGCAGCCAAGGTCCGGGGGGGCAAGAGACCCAGTACTTC.

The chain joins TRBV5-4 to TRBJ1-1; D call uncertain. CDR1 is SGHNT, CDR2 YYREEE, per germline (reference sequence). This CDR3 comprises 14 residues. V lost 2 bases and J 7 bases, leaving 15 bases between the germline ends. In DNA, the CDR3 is TGTGCCAGCAGCTTAGACCCCTCCCGACTTGAAGCTTTCTTT. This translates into CASSLDPSRLEAFF.

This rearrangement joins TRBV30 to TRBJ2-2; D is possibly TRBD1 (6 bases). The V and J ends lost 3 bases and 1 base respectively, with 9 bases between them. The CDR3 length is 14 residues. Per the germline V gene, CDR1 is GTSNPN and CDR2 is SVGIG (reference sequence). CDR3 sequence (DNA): TGTGCCTGGAGAGTGACAGGGAACACCGGGGAGCTGTTTTTT. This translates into CAWRVTGNTGELFF.

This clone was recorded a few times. In nucleotides, the CDR3 is TGTGCCAGCAGTGAAGTAGACTGGGGACAGTTCTTC. Amino acids: CASSEVDWGQFF. The rearrangement links TRBV6-1 to TRBJ2-1, with no clear D. Germline V gene sequence: CDR1 MNHNS, CDR2 SASEGT. Trimming left V 1 base short and J 13 bases short, with 11 bases between. This CDR3 has 12 residues.

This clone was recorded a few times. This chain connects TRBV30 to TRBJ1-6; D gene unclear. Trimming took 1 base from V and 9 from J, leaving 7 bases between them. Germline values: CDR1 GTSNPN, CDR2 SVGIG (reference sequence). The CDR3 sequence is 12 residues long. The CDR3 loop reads CAWSDILSPLHF. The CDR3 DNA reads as TGTGCCTGGAGTGACATTCTTTCACCCCTCCACTTT.

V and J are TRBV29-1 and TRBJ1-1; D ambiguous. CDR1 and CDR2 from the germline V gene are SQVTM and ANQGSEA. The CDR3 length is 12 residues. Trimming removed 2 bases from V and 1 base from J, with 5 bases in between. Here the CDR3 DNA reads TGCAGCGTTGAACTGAGGAACACTGAAGCTTTCTTT. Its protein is CSVELRNTEAFF.

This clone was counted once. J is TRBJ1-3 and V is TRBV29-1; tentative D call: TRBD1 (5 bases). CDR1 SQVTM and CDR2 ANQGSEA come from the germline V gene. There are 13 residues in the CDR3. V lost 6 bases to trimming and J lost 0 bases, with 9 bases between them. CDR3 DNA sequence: TGCAGCGTACAGGCATACTCTGGAAACACCATATATTTT. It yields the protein CSVQAYSGNTIYF.

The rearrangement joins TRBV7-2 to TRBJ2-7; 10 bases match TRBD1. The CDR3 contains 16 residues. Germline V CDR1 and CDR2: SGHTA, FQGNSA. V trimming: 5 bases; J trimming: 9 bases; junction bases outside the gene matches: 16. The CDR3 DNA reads TGTGCCAGCAGCCGGACAGGGGGATTAGCCCCCCAAGGGCAGTACTTC. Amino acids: CASSRTGGLAPQGQYF.

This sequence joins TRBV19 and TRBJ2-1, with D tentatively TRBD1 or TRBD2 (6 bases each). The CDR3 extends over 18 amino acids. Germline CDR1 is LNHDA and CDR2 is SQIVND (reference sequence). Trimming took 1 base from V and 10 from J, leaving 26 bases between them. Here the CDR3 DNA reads TGTGCCAGTAGTATAGGGGACGGGGGCGGACGGGCAGGAAGGGAGCAGTTCTTC. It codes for CASSIGDGGGRAGREQFF.

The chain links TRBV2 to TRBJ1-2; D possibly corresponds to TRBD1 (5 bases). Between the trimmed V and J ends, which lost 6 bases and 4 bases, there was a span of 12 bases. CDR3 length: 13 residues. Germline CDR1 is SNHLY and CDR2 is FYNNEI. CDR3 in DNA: TGTGCCAGCAGGGAACAGGCTGCCTATGGCTACACCTTC. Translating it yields CASREQAAYGYTF.

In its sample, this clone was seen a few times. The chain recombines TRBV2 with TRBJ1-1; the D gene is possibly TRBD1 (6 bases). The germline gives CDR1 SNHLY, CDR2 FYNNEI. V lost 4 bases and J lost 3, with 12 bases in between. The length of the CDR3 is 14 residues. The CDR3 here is CASSAGAGDTEAFF. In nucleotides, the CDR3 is TGTGCCAGCAGTGCAGGGGCGGGGGACACTGAAGCTTTCTTT.

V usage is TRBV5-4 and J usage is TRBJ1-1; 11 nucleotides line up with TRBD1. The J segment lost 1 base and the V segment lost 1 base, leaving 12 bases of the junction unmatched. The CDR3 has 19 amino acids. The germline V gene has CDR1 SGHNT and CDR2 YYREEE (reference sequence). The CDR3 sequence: CASSLPLGTGGSPNTEAFF. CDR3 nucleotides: TGTGCCAGCAGCTTGCCCCTCGGGACAGGGGGAAGCCCGAACACTGAAGCTTTCTTT.

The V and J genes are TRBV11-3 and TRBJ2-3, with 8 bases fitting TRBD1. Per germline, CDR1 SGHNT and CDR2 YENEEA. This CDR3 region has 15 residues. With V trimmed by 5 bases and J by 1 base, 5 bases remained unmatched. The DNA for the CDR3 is TGTGCCAGCAGCCCAGGACAGGGTGGCACAGATACGCAGTATTTT. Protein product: CASSPGQGGTDTQYF. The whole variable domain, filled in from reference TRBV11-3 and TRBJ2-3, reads EAGVVQSPRYKIIEKKQPVAFWCNPISGHNTLYWYLQNLGQGPELLIRYENEEAVDDSQLPKDRFSAERLKGVDSTLKIQPAELGDSAVYLCASSPGQGGTDTQYFGPGTRLTVL.